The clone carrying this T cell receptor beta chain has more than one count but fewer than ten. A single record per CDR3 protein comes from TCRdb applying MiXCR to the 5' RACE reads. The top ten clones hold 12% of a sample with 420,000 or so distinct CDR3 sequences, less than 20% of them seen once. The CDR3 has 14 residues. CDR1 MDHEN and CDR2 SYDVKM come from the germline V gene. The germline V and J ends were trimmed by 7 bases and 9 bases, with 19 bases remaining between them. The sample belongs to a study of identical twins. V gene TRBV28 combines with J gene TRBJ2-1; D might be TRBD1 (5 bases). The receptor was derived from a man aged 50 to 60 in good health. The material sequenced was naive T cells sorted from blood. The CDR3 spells CASTLPGSGPEQFF. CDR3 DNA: TGTGCCAGCACCCTGCCAGGGTCCGGGCCTGAGCAGTTCTTC.